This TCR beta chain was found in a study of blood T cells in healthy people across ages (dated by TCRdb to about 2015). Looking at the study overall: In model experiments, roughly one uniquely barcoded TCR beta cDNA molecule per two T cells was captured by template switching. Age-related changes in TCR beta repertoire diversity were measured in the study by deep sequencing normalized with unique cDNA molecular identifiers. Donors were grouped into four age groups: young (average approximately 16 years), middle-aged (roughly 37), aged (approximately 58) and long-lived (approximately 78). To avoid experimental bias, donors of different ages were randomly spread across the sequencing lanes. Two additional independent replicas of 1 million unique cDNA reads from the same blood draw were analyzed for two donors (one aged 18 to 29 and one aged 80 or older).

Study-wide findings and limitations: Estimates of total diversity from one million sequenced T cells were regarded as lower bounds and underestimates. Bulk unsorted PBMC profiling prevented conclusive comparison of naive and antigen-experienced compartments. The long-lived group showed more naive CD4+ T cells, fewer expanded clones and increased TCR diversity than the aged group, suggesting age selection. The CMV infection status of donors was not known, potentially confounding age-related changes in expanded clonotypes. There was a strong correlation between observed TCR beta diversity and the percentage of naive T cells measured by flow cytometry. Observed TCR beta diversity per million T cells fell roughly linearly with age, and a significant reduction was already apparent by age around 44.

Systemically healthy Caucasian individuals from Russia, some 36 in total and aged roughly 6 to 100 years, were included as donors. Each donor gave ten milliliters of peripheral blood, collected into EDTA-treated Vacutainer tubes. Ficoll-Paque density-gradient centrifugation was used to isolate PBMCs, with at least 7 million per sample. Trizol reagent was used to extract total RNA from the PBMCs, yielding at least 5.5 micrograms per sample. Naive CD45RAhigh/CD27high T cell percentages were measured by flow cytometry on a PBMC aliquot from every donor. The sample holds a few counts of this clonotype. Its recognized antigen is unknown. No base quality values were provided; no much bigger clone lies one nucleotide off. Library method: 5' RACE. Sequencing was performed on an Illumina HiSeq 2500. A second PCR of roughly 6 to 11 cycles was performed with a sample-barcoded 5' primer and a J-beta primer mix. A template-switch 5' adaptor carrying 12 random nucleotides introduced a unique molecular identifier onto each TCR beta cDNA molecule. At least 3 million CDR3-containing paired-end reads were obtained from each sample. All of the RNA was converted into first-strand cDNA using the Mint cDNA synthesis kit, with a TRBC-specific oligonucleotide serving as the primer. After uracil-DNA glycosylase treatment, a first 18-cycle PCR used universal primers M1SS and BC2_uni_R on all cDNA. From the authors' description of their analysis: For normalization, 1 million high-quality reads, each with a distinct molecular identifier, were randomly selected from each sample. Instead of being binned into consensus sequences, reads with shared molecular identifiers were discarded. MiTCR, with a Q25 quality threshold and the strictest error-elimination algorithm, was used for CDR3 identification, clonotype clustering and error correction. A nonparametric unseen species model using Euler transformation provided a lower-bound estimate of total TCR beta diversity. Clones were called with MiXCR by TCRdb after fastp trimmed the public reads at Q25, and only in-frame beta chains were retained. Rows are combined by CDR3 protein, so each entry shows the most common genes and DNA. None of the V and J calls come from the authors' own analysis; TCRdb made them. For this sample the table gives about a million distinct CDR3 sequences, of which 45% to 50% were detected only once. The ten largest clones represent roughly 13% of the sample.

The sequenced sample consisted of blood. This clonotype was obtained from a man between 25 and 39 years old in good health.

This receptor carries the CDR3 CSARDPAGNTDTQYF. Here is the DNA: TGCAGTGCTAGAGATCCGGCGGGGAACACAGATACGCAGTATTTT. The sequence is built from TRBV20-1 and TRBJ2-3; the D gene is perhaps TRBD2, from 6 matching bases. CDR3 length: 15 amino acids, cysteine to phenylalanine. Only the CDR3 DNA stays, 45 bases, in frame from base 1. Via the germline V gene (reference sequence), CDR1 is DFQATT and CDR2 SNEGSKA. The trim is 0 bases for V and 2 bases for J, with a gap of 12 bases between the germline ends.